What follows are 28 T cell receptor beta chains derived from one specimen sequenced in a study of T-cell reconstitution after alpha-beta-depleted transplantation in children (dated by TCRdb to 2016 to 2017). Per the publication, the treatment or condition label means: allogeneic hematopoietic cell transplantation with graft depleted of TCRalphabeta T cells and CD19 B cells. Library generation was performed with PCR. Sequencer: Illumina HiSeq 2500. TCR library preparation used molecular barcoding, with unique molecular identifiers applied to normalize quantification of the TCRbeta repertoire. TCRdb passed the public sequencing reads through fastp at Q25 and MiXCR, retaining productive beta sequences. Rows with one shared CDR3 protein collapse into an entry with the most common genes and DNA. The sample table records around 270,000 distinct CDR3 sequences; 10% of these occur just once. Roughly 7.1% of the sample is in the top ten clones.

Source: PBMCs, taken before TCRalphabeta/CD19-depleted stem cell transplant. The receptors originated from a boy under three years old with acute myeloid leukemia, due to receive a stem cell transplant.

In its sample, this clonotype was seen many times. J is TRBJ2-1 and V is TRBV29-1, with 12 bases fitting TRBD2. CDR1 and CDR2 (germline): SQVTM, ANQGSEA. V dropped 7 bases and J dropped 3; count of bases not matched to a gene: 4. The CDR3 is 14 amino acids. In nucleotides, the CDR3 is TGCAGCGGCCGACTAGCGGGGGTCTACAATGAGCAGTTCTTC. This gives the protein CSGRLAGVYNEQFF.

This clonotype appeared a few times. This chain uses TRBV5-1 with TRBJ2-7, with 7 bases lining up with TRBD1. Germline trimming cut 0 bases from V and 2 bases from J; bases unmatched to any gene: 5. CDR1 and CDR2 from the germline V gene are SGHRS and YFSETQ. The length of the CDR3 is 15 residues. The CDR3: CASSLGDRVAYEQYF. Here the CDR3 DNA reads TGCGCCAGCAGCTTGGGAGACAGGGTAGCCTACGAGCAGTACTTC.

This chain connects TRBV5-1 to TRBJ1-2, with no clear D. The germline gives CDR1 SGHRS, CDR2 YFSETQ. Trimming took off 0 bases at V and 4 bases at J, with 16 bases between the two ends. This CDR3 is built from 16 residues. The CDR3 nucleotides read TGCGCCAGCAGCTTGGGGTTCTTTGCAGGTTCCTATGGCTACACCTTC. It translates to CASSLGFFAGSYGYTF.

Ten or more counts support this clonotype. The chain links TRBV11-2 to TRBJ2-7; D is uncertain. The germline V gene has CDR1 SGHAT and CDR2 FQNNGV. This CDR3 has 15 amino acids. Trimming stripped 5 bases from V and 2 bases from J, with 16 bases between. The CDR3 loop is CASSPYPDRTYEQYF. CDR3 DNA sequence: TGTGCCAGCAGCCCCTACCCGGATCGAACCTACGAGCAGTACTTC. Full variable domain (missing parts from reference TRBV11-2 and TRBJ2-7): EAGVAQSPRYKIIEKRQSVAFWCNPISGHATLYWYQQILGQGPKLLIQFQNNGVVDDSQLPKDRFSAERLKGVDSTLKIQPAKLEDSAVYLCASSPYPDRTYEQYFGPGTRLTVT.

This clonotype occurred a few times. A much larger clone lies one base from this, so it may be a read error. The chain is built from TRBV20-1 and TRBJ2-5, with D possibly being TRBD1 or TRBD2 (5 bases each). Trimming removed 3 bases from V and 0 bases from J, with 11 bases in between. CDR3 length equals 14 residues. The germline V gene encodes CDR1 DFQATT and CDR2 SNEGSKA (reference sequence). In DNA, the CDR3 is TGCAGTGCTAGGGTCCGGGACCACCAAGAGACCCAGTACTTC. This translates into CSARVRDHQETQYF.

This clonotype was seen at least ten times. The chain links TRBV7-3 to TRBJ2-5; 8 nucleotides align to TRBD2. The CDR3 contains 16 residues. Unmatched junction bases numbered 8, after V lost 2 bases and J lost 3 bases. Germline values: CDR1 SGHTA, CDR2 FQGTGA. The CDR3 coding sequence is TGTGCCAGCAGCTTACTAGCGGGCCACAAAAAAGAGACCCAGTACTTC. Residues: CASSLLAGHKKETQYF.

This clonotype was recorded a few times. The chain uses TRBV12-3 or TRBV12-4 and TRBJ2-1, with 7 bases aligning to TRBD2. The CDR3 is 13 amino acids. V dropped 2 bases and J dropped 6; count of bases not matched to a gene: 1. CDR3 protein: CASSLTSVNEQFF. The CDR3 DNA is TGTGCCAGCAGTTTAACTAGCGTCAATGAGCAGTTCTTC.

This chain joins TRBV3-1 and TRBJ2-4, with 10 positions matching TRBD1. The CDR3 sequence is 19 residues long. Germline CDR1 is LGHDT and CDR2 is YNNKEL (reference sequence). The CDR3 spells CTFCPRQGALLYTKNIQYF. As DNA, the CDR3 is TGTACCTTCTGTCCCCGACAGGGGGCCCTCCTTTATACCAAAAACATTCAGTACTTC.

Only a few counts were recorded for this clonotype. The chain recombines TRBV6-5 with TRBJ2-7, with D unclear. Germline V gene lookup returns CDR1 MNHEY and CDR2 SVGAGI. The V and J ends lost 2 bases and 2 bases respectively, with 7 bases between them. CDR3 size: 13 residues. The CDR3 coding sequence is TGTGCCAGCAGTTACAAAGAGACCTACGAGCAGTACTTC. Protein: CASSYKETYEQYF.

This clonotype was detected only a few times. The chain employs TRBV20-1 and TRBJ1-5; D gene ambiguous. This CDR3 spans 12 amino acids. The V gene's germline CDR1 is DFQATT and CDR2 SNEGSKA (reference sequence). Trimming shortened V by 7 bases and J by 6 bases, and 13 bases separated the two germline ends. The CDR3 loop reads CSGEGISQPQHF. Here the CDR3 DNA reads TGCAGTGGGGAGGGAATCAGTCAGCCCCAGCATTTT.

As for this clonotype: Being one base from a much bigger clone, this may be a read error. V is TRBV3-1 and J is TRBJ2-5; 10 bases are shared with TRBD2. The length of the CDR3 is 18 residues. CDR1 and CDR2 from the germline V gene are LGHDT and YNNKEL (reference sequence). The CDR3 DNA follows: TGTGCCAGCTGCCAAGATGGGCCCGAACTAGCGGGGAGGGAGACCCAGTACTTC. It translates to CASCQDGPELAGRETQYF.

This clonotype was counted ten times or more. The chain couples TRBV4-2 to TRBJ2-4; 8 bases match TRBD1. The CDR3 is 18 residues long. The germline CDR1 and CDR2 sequences are LGHNA and YNFKEQ. V trimming: 4 bases; J trimming: 6 bases; junction bases outside the gene matches: 17. CDR3 nucleotides: TGTGCCAGCAGCCCCCGGCAGACATCAGGGGGCATCTCAAACATTCAGTACTTC. Amino acid sequence: CASSPRQTSGGISNIQYF.

This clonotype has a count of ten or more. The chain employs TRBV7-2 and TRBJ2-7, with unresolved D. Trimming shortened V by 3 bases and J by 0 bases, and 9 bases separated the two germline ends. The CDR3 is 14 residues long. Germline assignment: CDR1 SGHTA and CDR2 FQGNSA. CDR3 amino acids: CASSFRVPSYEQYF. CDR3 sequence (DNA): TGTGCCAGCAGCTTTAGGGTTCCCTCCTACGAGCAGTACTTC. Full variable domain (missing parts from reference TRBV7-2 and TRBJ2-7): GAGVSQSPSNKVTEKGKDVELRCDPISGHTALYWYRQSLGQGLEFLIYFQGNSAPDKSGLPSDRFSAERTGGSVSTLTIQRTQQEDSAVYLCASSFRVPSYEQYFGPGTRLTVT.

At least ten counts were recorded for this clonotype. The V and J genes are TRBV29-1 and TRBJ2-7; weak D call: TRBD1 (5 bases). V was pared by 6 bases and J by 3 bases, with 18 bases between. Germline V gene sequence: CDR1 SQVTM, CDR2 ANQGSEA. This CDR3 is 14 amino acids long. The CDR3 reads CSVEPLADSYEQYF. DNA for the CDR3: TGCAGCGTGGAACCCCTTGCAGACAGCTACGAGCAGTACTTC.

This clonotype was picked up many times. CDR3 in amino acids: CAIRVGTIYEQYF. The CDR3 nucleotides are TGTGCCATCAGGGTCGGGACCATCTACGAGCAGTACTTC. The J gene is TRBJ2-7, the V gene TRBV10-3; the D call may be TRBD1 or TRBD2 (5 bases each). CDR3 length equals 13 residues. V gave up 6 bases and J gave up 3 bases, with 12 bases separating them. Germline V CDR1 and CDR2: ENHRY, SYGVKD.

The genes are TRBV29-1 and TRBJ2-3; 8 bases map to TRBD2. CDR3 length: 14 amino acids. Germline-derived CDR1 and CDR2 are SQVTM and ANQGSEA. The J segment lost 1 base and the V segment lost 5 bases, leaving 5 bases of the junction unmatched. CDR3 sequence (DNA): TGCAGCGTTCGGGAGGGGACCCGCACAGATACGCAGTATTTT. Amino acids: CSVREGTRTDTQYF.

There are many counts of this clonotype. The rearrangement joins TRBV5-6 to TRBJ1-1; D not resolved. The CDR3 consists of 13 residues. V lost 2 bases and J 5 bases, leaving 10 bases between the germline ends. The germline V gene has CDR1 SGHDT and CDR2 YYEEEE. Here the CDR3 reads CASSFRVRTEAFF. As DNA, the CDR3 is TGTGCCAGCAGCTTCCGAGTTCGGACTGAAGCTTTCTTT.

The sample holds many counts of this clonotype. The chain uses TRBV10-3 and TRBJ2-7; the D call may be TRBD1 or TRBD2 (5 bases each). Germline values: CDR1 ENHRY, CDR2 SYGVKD. Trimming took off 2 bases at V and 1 base at J, with 9 bases between the two ends. This CDR3 region has 14 residues. The CDR3 DNA sequence: TGTGCCATCAGTGAGGGGGACCTATCCTACGAGCAGTACTTC. This encodes CAISEGDLSYEQYF.

The chain uses TRBV7-8 and TRBJ2-3; the D call may be TRBD1 or TRBD2 (5 bases each). This CDR3 is 13 amino acids long. The V gene's germline CDR1 is SGHVS and CDR2 FQNEAQ. V was clipped by 5 bases and J by 0 bases, with 6 bases between them. The CDR3 DNA reads as TGTGCCAGCAGCCGGGACAGCACAGATACGCAGTATTTT. Translation: CASSRDSTDTQYF.

This clonotype was seen only a few times. This rearrangement joins TRBV7-3 to TRBJ2-3; unclear D gene. The V gene's germline CDR1 is SGHTA and CDR2 FQGTGA. The CDR3 is 16 residues long. Trimming shortened V by 1 base and J by 1 base, and 12 bases separated the two germline ends. DNA for the CDR3: TGTGCCAGCAGCTTAAGTCCTACCGCTCGCACAGATACGCAGTATTTT. Amino acids: CASSLSPTARTDTQYF.

This clonotype appeared many times. The chain uses TRBV12-3 or TRBV12-4 and TRBJ2-4; D gene ambiguous. The CDR3 extends over 12 amino acids. Between the trimmed V and J ends, which lost 7 bases and 6 bases, there was a span of 10 bases. For the CDR3, the DNA is TGTGCCAGCAAAGGATCGGGAAACATTCAGTACTTC. It codes for CASKGSGNIQYF.

This clonotype has more than one count but fewer than ten. The V and J genes are TRBV10-3 and TRBJ2-7, with a tentative D call TRBD2 (7 bases). The germline V gene encodes CDR1 ENHRY and CDR2 SYGVKD. The CDR3 runs to 16 residues. V dropped 6 bases and J dropped 5 bases, with 23 bases sitting between them. As DNA, the CDR3 is TGTGCCATCAGAGGGGGAGAGAGGCGGGACTACAACGAGCAGTACTTC. It specifies CAIRGGERRDYNEQYF.

This clonotype was recorded a few times. The genes are TRBV5-1 and TRBJ1-1, with TRBD1 matching 8 bases. The junction had 8 bases not matched to a gene; V was cut back by 3 bases and J by 4 bases. The germline CDR1 and CDR2 sequences are SGHRS and YFSETQ. CDR3 size: 15 residues. The CDR3 is CASSWTGQGGTEAFF. The CDR3, as DNA: TGCGCCAGCAGCTGGACCGGACAGGGAGGCACTGAAGCTTTCTTT.

Many counts were recorded for this clonotype. V is TRBV10-3 and J is TRBJ2-2; D gene unclear. The germline V gene has CDR1 ENHRY and CDR2 SYGVKD. Trimming removed 4 bases from V and 5 bases from J, with 8 bases in between. The CDR3 consists of 13 residues. CDR3 protein: CAISALGTGELFF. The CDR3 DNA follows: TGTGCCATCAGTGCTCTCGGGACCGGGGAGCTGTTTTTT.

At least ten counts were recorded for this clonotype. The CDR3: CASSPRTSGRVGELFF. The CDR3 region has the DNA TGTGCCAGCAGCCCTCGGACTAGCGGGAGAGTCGGGGAGCTGTTTTTT. The chain has TRBV5-5 and TRBJ2-2; 13 bases are shared with TRBD2. This CDR3 spans 16 amino acids. Germline V gene sequence: CDR1 SGHKS, CDR2 YYEKEE (reference sequence). Germline trimming cut 4 bases from V and 7 bases from J; bases unmatched to any gene: 7.

This chain links TRBV20-1 with TRBJ2-1, with D perhaps being TRBD1 or TRBD2 (5 bases each). Looked up from germline, CDR1 is DFQATT and CDR2 is SNEGSKA (reference sequence). V lost 3 bases, J lost 5 bases, and 17 bases lay in between. The CDR3 contains 15 residues. The CDR3 spells CSARGPGRGNNEQFF. In DNA, the CDR3 is TGCAGTGCTAGGGGCCCGGGACGAGGCAACAATGAGCAGTTCTTC.

This chain links TRBV11-2 with TRBJ2-7, with D perhaps matching TRBD1 or TRBD2 (5 bases each). Trimming removed 3 bases at V and 7 bases at J, with 19 bases between. CDR1 is SGHAT and CDR2 is FQNNGV in the germline V gene. CDR3 length: 15 amino acids. CDR3 DNA sequence: TGTGCCAGCAGCTTGCCCTGGGACCGGGTGGCGGAGCAGTACTTC. It is translated as CASSLPWDRVAEQYF.

This clonotype was picked up a small number of times. The chain has TRBV2 and TRBJ1-6; 9 bases are a match to TRBD1. There are 15 residues in the CDR3. The germline V gene encodes CDR1 SNHLY and CDR2 FYNNEI. V lost 4 bases and J lost 6; bases outside the gene matches: 4. The CDR3 protein is CASSARTGANSPLHF. The DNA for the CDR3 is TGTGCCAGCAGTGCCAGGACAGGGGCTAATTCACCCCTCCACTTT.